This T cell receptor (beta chain) was sequenced during a study of blood T cell repertoires in COVID-19. J gave up 10 bases and V 1 base, and 4 bases lay outside the gene matches. The CDR3 has 13 amino acids. From germline, CDR1 is LNHDA and CDR2 SQIVND (reference sequence). Per the study methods: It was from reference gene primer amplification that nucleated cell counts were estimated. Sequenced by immunoSEQ multiplex PCR; TCRdb stores in-frame clones only, minus some. The DNA gave D and trimming, while V, J and clone size come from that table. The sample shows over 200,000 clones, 80% to 90% of them seen only once. In terms of age and location, participants ranged from roughly 18 to 100 years and lived in about two dozen US areas. In assigning cohorts, the study relied on participant-reported clinical history.

The sequence was collected from a woman in her twenties or thirties who had been exposed to COVID-19. This chain joins TRBV19 and TRBJ2-1; 7 bases line up with TRBD2. Sequencing was carried out using PBMCs or T cells enriched from blood (not recorded which). Written as DNA, the CDR3 is TGTGCCAGTAGTATAGTGGAGGGAGGGGAGCAGTTCTTC. Its translation: CASSIVEGGEQFF.